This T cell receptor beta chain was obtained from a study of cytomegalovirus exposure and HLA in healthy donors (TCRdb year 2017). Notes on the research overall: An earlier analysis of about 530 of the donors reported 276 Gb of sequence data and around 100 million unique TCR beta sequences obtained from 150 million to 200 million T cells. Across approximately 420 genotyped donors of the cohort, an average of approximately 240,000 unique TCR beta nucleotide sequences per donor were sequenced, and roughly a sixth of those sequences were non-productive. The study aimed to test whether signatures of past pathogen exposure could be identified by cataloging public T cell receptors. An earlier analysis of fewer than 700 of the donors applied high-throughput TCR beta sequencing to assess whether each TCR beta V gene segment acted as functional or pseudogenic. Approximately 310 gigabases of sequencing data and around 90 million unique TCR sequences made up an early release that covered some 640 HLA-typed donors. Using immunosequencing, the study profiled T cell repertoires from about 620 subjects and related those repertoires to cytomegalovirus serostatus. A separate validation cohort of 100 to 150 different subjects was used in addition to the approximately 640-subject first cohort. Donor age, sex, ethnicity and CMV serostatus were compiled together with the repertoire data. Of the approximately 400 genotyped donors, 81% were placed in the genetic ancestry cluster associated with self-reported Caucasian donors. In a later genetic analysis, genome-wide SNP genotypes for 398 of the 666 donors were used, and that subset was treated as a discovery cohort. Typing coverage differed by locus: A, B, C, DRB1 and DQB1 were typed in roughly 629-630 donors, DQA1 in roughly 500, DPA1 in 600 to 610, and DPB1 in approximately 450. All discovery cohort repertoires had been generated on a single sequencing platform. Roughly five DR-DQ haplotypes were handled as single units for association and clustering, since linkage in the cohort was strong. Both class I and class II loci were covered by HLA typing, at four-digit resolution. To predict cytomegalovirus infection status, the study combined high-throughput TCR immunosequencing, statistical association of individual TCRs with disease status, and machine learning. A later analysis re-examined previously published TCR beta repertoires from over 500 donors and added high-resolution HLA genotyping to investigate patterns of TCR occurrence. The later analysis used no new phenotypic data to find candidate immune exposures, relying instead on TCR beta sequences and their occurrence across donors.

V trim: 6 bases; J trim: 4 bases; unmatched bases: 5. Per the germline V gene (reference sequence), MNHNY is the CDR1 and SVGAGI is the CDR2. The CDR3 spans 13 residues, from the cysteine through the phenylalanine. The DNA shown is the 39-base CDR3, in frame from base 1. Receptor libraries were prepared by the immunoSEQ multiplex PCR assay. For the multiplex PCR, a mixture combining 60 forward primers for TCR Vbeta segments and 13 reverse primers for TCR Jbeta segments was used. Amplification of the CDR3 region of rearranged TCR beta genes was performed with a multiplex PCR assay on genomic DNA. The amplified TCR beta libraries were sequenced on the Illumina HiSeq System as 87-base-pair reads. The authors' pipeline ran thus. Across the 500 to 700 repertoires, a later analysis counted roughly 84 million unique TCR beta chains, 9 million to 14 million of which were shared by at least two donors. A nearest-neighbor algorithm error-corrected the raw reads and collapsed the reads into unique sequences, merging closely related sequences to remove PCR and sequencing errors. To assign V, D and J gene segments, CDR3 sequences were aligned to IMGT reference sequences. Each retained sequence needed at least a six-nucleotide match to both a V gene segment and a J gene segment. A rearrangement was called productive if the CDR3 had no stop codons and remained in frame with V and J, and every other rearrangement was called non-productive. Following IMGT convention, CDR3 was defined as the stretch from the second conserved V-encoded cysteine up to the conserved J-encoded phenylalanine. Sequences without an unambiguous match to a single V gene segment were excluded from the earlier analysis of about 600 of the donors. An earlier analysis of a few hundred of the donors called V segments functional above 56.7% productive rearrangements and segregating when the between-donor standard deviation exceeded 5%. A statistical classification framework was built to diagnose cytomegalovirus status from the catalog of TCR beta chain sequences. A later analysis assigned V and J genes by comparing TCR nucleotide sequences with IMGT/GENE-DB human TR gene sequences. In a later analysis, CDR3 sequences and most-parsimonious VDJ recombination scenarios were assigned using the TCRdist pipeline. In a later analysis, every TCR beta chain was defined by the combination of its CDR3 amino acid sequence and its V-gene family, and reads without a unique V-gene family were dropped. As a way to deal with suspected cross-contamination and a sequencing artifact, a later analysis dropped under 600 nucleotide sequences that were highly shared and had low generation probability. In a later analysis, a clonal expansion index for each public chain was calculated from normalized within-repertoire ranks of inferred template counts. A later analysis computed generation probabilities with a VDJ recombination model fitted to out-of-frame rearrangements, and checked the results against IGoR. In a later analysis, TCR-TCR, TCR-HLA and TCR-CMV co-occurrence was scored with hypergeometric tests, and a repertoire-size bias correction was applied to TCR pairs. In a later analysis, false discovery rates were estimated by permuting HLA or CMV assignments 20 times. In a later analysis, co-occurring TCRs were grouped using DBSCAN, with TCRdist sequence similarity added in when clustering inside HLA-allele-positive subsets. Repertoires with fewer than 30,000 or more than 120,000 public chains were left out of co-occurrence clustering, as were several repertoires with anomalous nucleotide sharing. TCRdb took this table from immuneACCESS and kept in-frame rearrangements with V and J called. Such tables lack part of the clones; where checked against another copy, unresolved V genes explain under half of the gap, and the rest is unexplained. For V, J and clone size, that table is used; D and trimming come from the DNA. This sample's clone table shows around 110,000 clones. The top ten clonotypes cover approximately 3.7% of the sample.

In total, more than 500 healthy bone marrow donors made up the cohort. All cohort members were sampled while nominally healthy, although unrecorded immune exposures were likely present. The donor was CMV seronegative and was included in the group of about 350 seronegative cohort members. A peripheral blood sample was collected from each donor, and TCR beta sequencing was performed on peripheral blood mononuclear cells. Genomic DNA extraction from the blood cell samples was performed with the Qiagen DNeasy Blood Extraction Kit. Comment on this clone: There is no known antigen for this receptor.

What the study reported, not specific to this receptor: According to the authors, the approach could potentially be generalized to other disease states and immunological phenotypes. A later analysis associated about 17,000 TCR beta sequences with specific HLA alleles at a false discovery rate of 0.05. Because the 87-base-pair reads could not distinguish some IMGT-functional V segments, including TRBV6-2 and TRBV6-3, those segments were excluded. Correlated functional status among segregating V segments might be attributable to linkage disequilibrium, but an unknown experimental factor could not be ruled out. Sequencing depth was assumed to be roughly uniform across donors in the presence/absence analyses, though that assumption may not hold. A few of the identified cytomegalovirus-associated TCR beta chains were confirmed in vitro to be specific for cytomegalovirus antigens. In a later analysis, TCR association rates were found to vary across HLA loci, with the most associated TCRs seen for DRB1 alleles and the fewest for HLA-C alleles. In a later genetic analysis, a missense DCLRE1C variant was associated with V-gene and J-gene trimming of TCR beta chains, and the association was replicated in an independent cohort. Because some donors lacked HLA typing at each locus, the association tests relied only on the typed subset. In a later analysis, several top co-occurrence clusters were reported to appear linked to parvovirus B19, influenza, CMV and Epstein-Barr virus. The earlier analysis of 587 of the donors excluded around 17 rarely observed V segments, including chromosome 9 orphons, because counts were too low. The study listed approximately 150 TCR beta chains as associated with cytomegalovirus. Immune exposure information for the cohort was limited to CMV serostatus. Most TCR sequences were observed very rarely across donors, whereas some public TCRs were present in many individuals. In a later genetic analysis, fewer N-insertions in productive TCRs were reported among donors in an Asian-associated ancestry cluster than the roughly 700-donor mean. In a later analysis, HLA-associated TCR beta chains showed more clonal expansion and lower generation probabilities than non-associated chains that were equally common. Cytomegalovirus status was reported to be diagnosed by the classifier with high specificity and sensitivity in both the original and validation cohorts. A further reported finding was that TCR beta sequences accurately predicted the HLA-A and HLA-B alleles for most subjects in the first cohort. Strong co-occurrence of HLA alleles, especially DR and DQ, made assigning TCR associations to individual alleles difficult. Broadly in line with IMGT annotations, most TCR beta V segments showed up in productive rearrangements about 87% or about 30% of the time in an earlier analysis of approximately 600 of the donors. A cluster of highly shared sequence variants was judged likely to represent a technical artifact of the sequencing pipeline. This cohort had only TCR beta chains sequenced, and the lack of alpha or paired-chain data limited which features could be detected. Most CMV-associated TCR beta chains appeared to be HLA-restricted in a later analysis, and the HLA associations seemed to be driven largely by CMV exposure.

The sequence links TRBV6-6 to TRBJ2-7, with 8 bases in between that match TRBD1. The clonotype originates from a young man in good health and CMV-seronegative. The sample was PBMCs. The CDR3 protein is CASSKTGVYEQYF. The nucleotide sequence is TGTGCCAGCAGCAAGACAGGGGTTTACGAGCAGTACTTC.